This is a list of T cell receptor beta chains from one sample in a study of CD8 T cells in ankylosing spondylitis. TCRdb re-called the 5' RACE reads through MiXCR, storing one row per CDR3 protein. The data hold 800,000 to 900,000 distinct CDR3 sequences, with around 11% observed a single time. Sequenced: blood, either unsorted or a sorted T cell fraction (not recorded which). Every receptor here comes from a male donor with ankylosing spondylitis. Each CDR3 is given with its conserved first and last residue. The D gene is left open where the match is weak. Clone size is given for some rows only: seen once, a few or many times, or a class if the clone is expanded.

v_gene: TRBV5-1
abundance: -
d_gene: -
j_gene: TRBJ2-1
CDR3aa: CASSLATGRNEQFF
CDR3nt: TGCGCCAGCAGCTTGGCGACAGGGAGGAATGAGCAGTTCTTC

v_gene: TRBV9
abundance: few
d_gene: -
j_gene: TRBJ2-7
CDR3aa: CASSVESDSRSYEQYF
CDR3nt: TGTGCCAGCAGCGTTGAGTCGGACAGCAGGTCCTACGAGCAGTACTTC

v_gene: TRBV4-2
abundance: -
d_gene: -
j_gene: TRBJ2-5
CDR3aa: CASSGGNGQIQETQYF
CDR3nt: TGTGCCAGCAGTGGGGGGAACGGACAGATCCAAGAGACCCAGTACTTC

v_gene: TRBV6-2/TRBV6-3
abundance: few
d_gene: TRBD2
j_gene: TRBJ2-1
CDR3aa: CASRPLRAGVNEQFF
CDR3nt: TGTGCCAGCAGGCCTCTTAGAGCGGGGGTCAATGAGCAGTTCTTC

v_gene: TRBV20-1
abundance: -
d_gene: TRBD1
j_gene: TRBJ2-3
CDR3aa: CSASPRDSVSDTQYF
CDR3nt: TGCAGTGCTAGCCCTCGGGACAGCGTCTCCGATACGCAGTATTTT

v_gene: TRBV29-1
abundance: few
d_gene: -
j_gene: TRBJ2-3
CDR3aa: CSVEPGRDTQYF
CDR3nt: TGCAGCGTTGAGCCCGGGAGAGATACGCAGTATTTT

v_gene: TRBV10-3
abundance: -
d_gene: -
j_gene: TRBJ1-2
CDR3aa: CAISDRREHGYTF
CDR3nt: TGTGCCATCAGTGATCGGAGAGAGCATGGCTACACCTTC

v_gene: TRBV9
abundance: few
d_gene: -
j_gene: TRBJ2-1
CDR3aa: CASSVARPYNEQFF
CDR3nt: TGTGCCAGCAGCGTAGCTAGACCATACAATGAGCAGTTCTTC

v_gene: TRBV5-1
abundance: few
d_gene: -
j_gene: TRBJ1-4
CDR3aa: CASSLGDRDGYEKLFF
CDR3nt: TGCGCCAGCAGCTTGGGGGACCGGGACGGATATGAAAAACTGTTTTTT

v_gene: TRBV7-8
abundance: few
d_gene: -
j_gene: TRBJ2-7
CDR3aa: CASSPWGARYEQYF
CDR3nt: TGTGCCAGCAGCCCCTGGGGGGCTAGGTACGAGCAGTACTTC

v_gene: TRBV6-5
abundance: few
d_gene: -
j_gene: TRBJ2-7
CDR3aa: CASSYRRDSSYEQYF
CDR3nt: TGTGCCAGCAGTTACCGCCGGGATAGCTCCTACGAGCAGTACTTC

v_gene: TRBV5-1
abundance: -
d_gene: -
j_gene: TRBJ1-1
CDR3aa: CASRARAENTEAFF
CDR3nt: TGCGCCAGCAGAGCGCGCGCGGAGAACACTGAAGCTTTCTTT

v_gene: TRBV9
abundance: few
d_gene: -
j_gene: TRBJ2-5
CDR3aa: CASSVGVAGPETQYF
CDR3nt: TGTGCCAGCAGCGTAGGGGTAGCAGGTCCGGAGACCCAGTACTTC

v_gene: TRBV20-1
abundance: -
d_gene: -
j_gene: TRBJ1-2
CDR3aa: CSARGGQGDYGYTF
CDR3nt: TGCAGTGCTAGAGGGGGACAAGGTGACTATGGCTACACCTTC

v_gene: TRBV6-1
abundance: few
d_gene: TRBD1
j_gene: TRBJ1-2
CDR3aa: CASSLRTGVGGYTF
CDR3nt: TGTGCCAGCAGTCTGAGGACAGGGGTGGGCGGCTACACCTTC

v_gene: TRBV29-1
abundance: many
d_gene: -
j_gene: TRBJ2-5
CDR3aa: CSFDRPSQETQYF
CDR3nt: TGCAGCTTCGACAGACCCTCCCAAGAGACCCAGTACTTC

v_gene: TRBV5-1
abundance: -
d_gene: -
j_gene: TRBJ1-1
CDR3aa: CASSLGRGDVWNTEAFF
CDR3nt: TGCGCCAGCAGCTTGGGCAGGGGTGATGTGTGGAACACTGAAGCTTTCTTT

v_gene: TRBV4-3
abundance: -
d_gene: -
j_gene: TRBJ2-1
CDR3aa: CASSQGGGRGNEQFF
CDR3nt: TGCGCCAGCAGCCAAGGGGGGGGCAGAGGCAATGAGCAGTTCTTC

v_gene: TRBV5-6
abundance: many
d_gene: -
j_gene: TRBJ2-1
CDR3aa: CASSLGQYYNEQFF
CDR3nt: TGTGCCAGCAGCTTGGGACAGTACTACAATGAGCAGTTCTTC

v_gene: TRBV27
abundance: -
d_gene: TRBD1
j_gene: TRBJ1-4
CDR3aa: CASSIRTGKTNEKLFF
CDR3nt: TGTGCCAGCAGTATCCGGACAGGGAAAACTAATGAAAAACTGTTTTTT

v_gene: TRBV7-2
abundance: few
d_gene: -
j_gene: TRBJ2-1
CDR3aa: CASSPDKGNEQFF
CDR3nt: TGTGCCAGCAGCCCCGACAAGGGCAATGAGCAGTTCTTC

v_gene: TRBV20-1
abundance: many
d_gene: -
j_gene: TRBJ1-1
CDR3aa: CSASYTEAFF
CDR3nt: TGCAGTGCTAGCTACACTGAAGCTTTCTTT

v_gene: TRBV9
abundance: few
d_gene: -
j_gene: TRBJ2-1
CDR3aa: CASSVGLLLEQFF
CDR3nt: TGTGCCAGCAGCGTAGGACTCCTTCTAGAGCAGTTCTTC

v_gene: TRBV29-1
abundance: -
d_gene: -
j_gene: TRBJ1-1
CDR3aa: CSVEDLGGGAFF
CDR3nt: TGCAGCGTTGAAGATCTAGGGGGTGGAGCTTTCTTT

v_gene: TRBV15
abundance: few
d_gene: -
j_gene: TRBJ2-1
CDR3aa: CATSRDRGVETFYNEQFF
CDR3nt: TGTGCCACCAGCAGAGATCGGGGCGTGGAAACCTTCTACAATGAGCAGTTCTTC

v_gene: TRBV6-1
abundance: few
d_gene: -
j_gene: TRBJ1-1
CDR3aa: CASRPGSRGTEAFF
CDR3nt: TGTGCCAGCAGGCCGGGGTCCCGAGGCACTGAAGCTTTCTTT

v_gene: TRBV4-2
abundance: few
d_gene: -
j_gene: TRBJ1-3
CDR3aa: CASSQDYGNSGNTIYF
CDR3nt: TGTGCCAGCAGCCAAGACTACGGAAACTCTGGAAACACCATATATTTT

v_gene: TRBV4-3
abundance: few
d_gene: -
j_gene: TRBJ2-1
CDR3aa: CASSTQQESNEQFF
CDR3nt: TGCGCCAGCAGCACCCAACAGGAATCCAATGAGCAGTTCTTC

v_gene: TRBV27
abundance: few
d_gene: TRBD1
j_gene: TRBJ1-1
CDR3aa: CASSSWTGGGITEAFF
CDR3nt: TGTGCCAGCAGTTCTTGGACAGGGGGGGGTATCACTGAAGCTTTCTTT